These 32 T cell receptor beta chains came from one sample sequenced in a study of T-cell reconstitution after alpha-beta-depleted transplantation in children. Using unique molecular identifiers, the investigators prepared the TCRbeta library. MiXCR, run by TCRdb on the PCR reads, gives a single entry per CDR3 protein. The sample lists about 980,000 distinct CDR3 sequences; about 29% were seen once. The starting material was PBMCs, mostly from graft donor cells, obtained 360 days after TCRalphabeta/CD19-depleted stem cell transplant. The source is a boy under two years old who had a stem cell transplant for SCID, so the T cells may come from the graft donor.

A few counts support this clonotype. This chain uses TRBV12-3 or TRBV12-4 with TRBJ2-7; D not certain. The CDR3 is 11 amino acids. Trimming left V 6 bases short and J 12 bases short, with 15 bases between. The CDR3: CASSLTRRRYF. For the CDR3, the DNA is TGTGCCAGCAGCCTGACCCGGCGAAGGTACTTC.

The table lists this clonotype with a few counts. The chain employs TRBV6-5 and TRBJ1-1; no reliable D call. The CDR3 has 17 amino acids. Germline-derived CDR1 and CDR2 are MNHEY and SVGAGI. V dropped 0 bases and J dropped 1 base, with 15 bases sitting between them. The CDR3 protein is CASSYSKAPNWNTEAFF. Here the CDR3 DNA reads TGTGCCAGCAGTTACTCGAAGGCACCGAACTGGAACACTGAAGCTTTCTTT.

This clonotype was seen only a few times. V is TRBV6-5 and J is TRBJ2-2; unclear D gene. Germline V gene lookup returns CDR1 MNHEY and CDR2 SVGAGI. V was pared by 2 bases and J by 6 bases, with 7 bases between. This CDR3 contains 13 residues. This chain's CDR3 is CASSYIGSGELFF. CDR3 DNA: TGTGCCAGCAGTTACATAGGGTCCGGGGAGCTGTTTTTT.

This clonotype came up a few times. The chain carries TRBV29-1 and TRBJ2-3, with D possibly matching TRBD2 (5 bases). V was cut by 8 bases and J by 1 base, with 16 bases left in between. The CDR3 loop spans 14 amino acids. CDR1 and CDR2 (germline): SQVTM, ANQGSEA. The CDR3 nucleotides are TGCAGCTTTGCCGGGATCCTGGGCACAGATACGCAGTATTTT. Amino acid sequence: CSFAGILGTDTQYF.

The genes are TRBV7-2 and TRBJ2-1; D may be TRBD2 (5 bases). The length of the CDR3 is 11 residues. CDR1 and CDR2 (germline): SGHTA, FQGNSA. Trimming removed 6 bases from V and 13 bases from J, with 13 bases in between. CDR3 sequence: CASSPGVLQFF. In nucleotides, the CDR3 is TGTGCCAGCAGTCCCGGGGTCCTACAGTTCTTC. Complete variable domain (other parts from reference TRBV7-2 and TRBJ2-1): GAGVSQSPSNKVTEKGKDVELRCDPISGHTALYWYRQSLGQGLEFLIYFQGNSAPDKSGLPSDRFSAERTGGSVSTLTIQRTQQEDSAVYLCASSPGVLQFFGPGTRLTVL.

This clonotype was seen a handful of times. CDR3 protein: CSASGGGTSRETQYF. The CDR3 DNA sequence: TGCAGTGCTAGCGGCGGTGGGACTAGCCGAGAGACCCAGTACTTC. The V gene is TRBV20-1, the J gene TRBJ2-5; TRBD2 aligns across 9 bases. There are 15 residues in the CDR3. Germline assignment: CDR1 DFQATT and CDR2 SNEGSKA (reference sequence). The V and J ends lost 3 bases and 4 bases, in that order; junction bases with no gene match: 9.

The J gene is TRBJ2-3, the V gene TRBV6-2 or TRBV6-3; 12 bases are a match to TRBD2. The CDR3 runs to 16 residues. The germline V gene encodes CDR1 MNHEY and CDR2 SVGEGT. The junction had 5 bases not matched to a gene; V was cut back by 6 bases and J by 1 base. The DNA of the CDR3 is TGTGCCAGCAGAAGGACTAGCGGGGCGGGCACAGATACGCAGTATTTT. Its protein is CASRRTSGAGTDTQYF.

The chain carries TRBV4-1 and TRBJ2-4, with 9 bases matching TRBD2. The CDR3 is 16 amino acids. J was trimmed by 11 bases and V by 0 bases; bases with no gene match: 11. Germline CDR1 and CDR2: MGHRA and YSYEKL. The CDR3 loop is CASSQDLASGAAVQYF. The CDR3 nucleotides read TGCGCCAGCAGCCAAGATTTGGCTAGCGGGGCGGCAGTTCAGTACTTC.

V is TRBV6-2 or TRBV6-3 and J is TRBJ2-3; 9 bases match TRBD1. Germline assignment: CDR1 MNHEY and CDR2 SVGEGT. This CDR3 comprises 16 residues. V shed 5 bases and J 3 bases; nucleotides not matched to a gene: 9. CDR3 region: CASSTWGQGWTDTQYF. Here the CDR3 DNA reads TGTGCCAGCAGTACCTGGGGACAGGGTTGGACAGATACGCAGTATTTT.

This clonotype was found once. The rearrangement links TRBV6-2 or TRBV6-3 to TRBJ2-7, with TRBD1 identical over 7 bases. With 2 bases clipped from V and 3 bases from J, the junction kept 10 bases outside the gene matches. CDR3 length: 16 residues. Looked up from germline, CDR1 is MNHEY and CDR2 is SVGEGT. The CDR3 DNA sequence: TGTGCCAGCAGTTACAGATCAGGGACAGTCATCTACGAGCAGTACTTC. As protein: CASSYRSGTVIYEQYF.

The rearrangement uses TRBV5-1 and TRBJ2-2; D may be TRBD2 (6 bases). Looked up from germline, CDR1 is SGHRS and CDR2 is YFSETQ. The CDR3 runs to 14 residues. The V end was cut by 4 bases, the J end by 6 bases, with 13 bases between. In DNA form, the CDR3 reads TGCGCCAGCAGCCTGAGGAGGGGATCCGGGGAGCTGTTTTTT. Amino acids: CASSLRRGSGELFF. Looking up the rest from reference TRBV5-1 and TRBJ2-2 gives the full variable domain: KAGVTQTPRYLIKTRGQQVTLSCSPISGHRSVSWYQQTPGQGLQFLFEYFSETQRNKGNFPGRFSGRQFSNSRSEMNVSTLELGDSALYLCASSLRRGSGELFFGEGSRLTVL.

This sequence joins TRBV7-3 and TRBJ2-1; TRBD1 is a possible D gene (7 bases). V gave up 4 bases and J gave up 7 bases, with 17 bases separating them. CDR3 size: 15 residues. Germline values: CDR1 SGHTA, CDR2 FQGTGA. The CDR3 sequence: CASSSYSGGMNEQFF. The CDR3 DNA reads as TGTGCCAGCAGCTCCTACTCAGGGGGGATGAATGAGCAGTTCTTC. Full variable domain (remainder filled in from reference TRBV7-3 and TRBJ2-1): GAGVSQTPSNKVTEKGKYVELRCDPISGHTALYWYRQSLGQGPEFLIYFQGTGAADDSGLPNDRFFAVRPEGSVSTLKIQRTERGDSAVYLCASSSYSGGMNEQFFGPGTRLTVL.

Only a few counts were recorded for this clonotype. V and J are TRBV11-2 and TRBJ2-7; possible D gene TRBD1, 5 bases. V lost 0 bases to trimming and J lost 3 bases, with 12 bases between them. CDR1 and CDR2 from the germline V gene are SGHAT and FQNNGV. The CDR3 has 15 amino acids. In nucleotides, the CDR3 is TGTGCCAGCAGCTTAGAAGGGCGAGACAGCTACGAGCAGTACTTC. Protein sequence: CASSLEGRDSYEQYF.

The genes are TRBV15 and TRBJ2-2; D not resolved. CDR3 length equals 13 residues. Trimming cost V 0 bases and J 5 bases, with 4 bases left between them. Germline CDR1 LNHNV, CDR2 YYDKDF (reference sequence). The CDR3 DNA reads TGTGCCACCAGCAGAGATGTGACCGGGGAGCTGTTTTTT. Its translation: CATSRDVTGELFF.

This clonotype was detected only a few times. The chain joins TRBV7-2 to TRBJ2-7, with a possible D match to TRBD1 (6 bases). This CDR3 has 15 residues. The V end was cut by 3 bases, the J end by 2 bases, with 14 bases between. The germline gives CDR1 SGHTA, CDR2 FQGNSA. The CDR3 sequence: CASSFTGIWTYEQYF. In DNA, the CDR3 is TGTGCCAGCAGCTTTACAGGGATTTGGACCTACGAGCAGTACTTC.

A few counts support this clonotype. The chain is built from TRBV6-5 and TRBJ2-7; TRBD2 aligns across 14 bases. V trimming: 0 bases; J trimming: 3 bases; junction bases outside the gene matches: 4. This CDR3 is 17 amino acids long. Germline V gene lookup returns CDR1 MNHEY and CDR2 SVGAGI. The CDR3 is CASSYSGTSGGLYEQYF. The CDR3 DNA follows: TGTGCCAGCAGTTACTCCGGGACTAGCGGGGGCCTCTACGAGCAGTACTTC.

The sample holds a few counts of this clonotype. This chain connects TRBV5-1 to TRBJ1-2, with 9 bases lining up with TRBD1. Trimming took 3 bases from V and 5 from J; bases not matched to a gene: 11. The CDR3 runs to 16 residues. CDR1 is SGHRS, CDR2 YFSETQ, per germline. CDR3 protein: CASSYFTGQGEYGYTF. The CDR3 DNA reads TGCGCCAGCAGCTACTTCACGGGACAGGGTGAATATGGCTACACCTTC.

The sample holds a few counts of this clonotype. This sequence joins TRBV5-1 and TRBJ2-1; no clear D. V was clipped by 0 bases and J by 6 bases, with 13 bases between them. The CDR3 extends over 15 amino acids. The germline CDR1 and CDR2 sequences are SGHRS and YFSETQ. CDR3 sequence: CASSLGPQAVNEQFF. CDR3 in DNA: TGCGCCAGCAGCTTGGGTCCCCAGGCTGTCAATGAGCAGTTCTTC.

This clonotype showed up just a few times. The CDR3 spells CSADDRGRREYF. For the CDR3, the DNA is TGCAGTGCGGACGACAGGGGACGTAGGGAGTACTTC. This sequence joins TRBV20-1 and TRBJ2-7; TRBD1 matches 8 bases. Trimming removed 6 bases from V and 11 bases from J; junction bases left unmatched: 12. The V gene's germline CDR1 is DFQATT and CDR2 SNEGSKA (reference sequence). The CDR3 contains 12 residues.

This clonotype was observed a handful of times. This chain uses TRBV12-3 or TRBV12-4 with TRBJ1-3; D gene unclear. The CDR3 spans 16 residues. V lost 7 bases to trimming and J lost 0 bases, with 16 bases between them. The CDR3 DNA follows: TGTGCCAGCACCTACTTCCTGTTCGGCTCTGGAAACACCATATATTTT. Translation gives CASTYFLFGSGNTIYF.

In its sample, this clonotype was seen a few times. This chain uses TRBV29-1 with TRBJ2-5; maybe TRBD2 (7 bases). The V and J ends lost 7 bases and 1 base respectively, with 13 bases between them. The CDR3 has 13 residues. Looked up from germline, CDR1 is SQVTM and CDR2 is ANQGSEA. The CDR3 loop is CSGEGHLQETQYF. CDR3 in DNA: TGCAGCGGGGAGGGACACCTCCAAGAGACCCAGTACTTC. Variable domain in full (rest from reference TRBV29-1 and TRBJ2-5): SAVISQKPSRDICQRGTSLTIQCQVDSQVTMMFWYRQQPGQSLTLIATANQGSEATYESGFVIDKFPISRPNLTFSTLTVSNMSPEDSSIYLCSGEGHLQETQYFGPGTRLLVL.

The genes are TRBV25-1 and TRBJ2-3, with D possibly TRBD1 on 5 matching bases. Trimming cost V 5 bases and J 3 bases, with 12 bases left between them. The CDR3 loop spans 14 amino acids. CDR1 is MGHDK and CDR2 is SYGVNS in the germline V gene. The CDR3 here is CASSPPGKTDTQYF. Here the CDR3 DNA reads TGTGCCAGCAGTCCGCCAGGGAAAACAGATACGCAGTATTTT.

V gene TRBV5-5 combines with J gene TRBJ1-1, with D unclear. Per germline, CDR1 SGHKS and CDR2 YYEKEE (reference sequence). The CDR3 is made up of 18 amino acids. Trimming took off 5 bases at V and 1 base at J, with 24 bases between the two ends. The CDR3 region has the DNA TGTGCCAGCAGGAAGACGTGGAGGGCCAATCGAAAGAACACTGAAGCTTTCTTT. This gives the protein CASRKTWRANRKNTEAFF.

On this clonotype: The junction departs from the called germline gene at one end, perhaps through a read error. The V gene is TRBV18, the J gene TRBJ2-6; D remains unclear. This CDR3 has 16 residues. Germline V gives CDR1 KGHSH, CDR2 LQKENI. The CDR3 loop reads CACSGRIIGGANVLTF. CDR3 bases: TGTGCCTGCTCGGGCAGGATTATTGGTGGGGCCAACGTCCTGACTTTC.

This chain links TRBV20-1 with TRBJ2-2, with no clear D. Germline CDR1 reads DFQATT; CDR2 reads SNEGSKA (reference sequence). CDR3 length: 12 amino acids. V lost 3 bases and J lost 4, with 6 bases in between. DNA for the CDR3: TGCAGTGCTAGCGGTCTCACCGGGGAGCTGTTTTTT. This codes for CSASGLTGELFF.

The genes are TRBV7-3 and TRBJ2-1, with 8 bases matching TRBD2. CDR1 is SGHTA and CDR2 is FQGTGA in the germline V gene. Trimming removed 0 bases from V and 7 bases from J; junction bases left unmatched: 11. This CDR3 contains 17 residues. CDR3 sequence: CASSLTILAGQANEQFF. CDR3 nucleotides: TGTGCCAGCAGCTTAACGATCCTAGCGGGTCAAGCTAATGAGCAGTTCTTC.

The chain joins TRBV20-1 to TRBJ2-1, with D perhaps matching TRBD2 (5 bases). This CDR3 spans 16 amino acids. Trimming left V 7 bases short and J 4 bases short, with 23 bases between. Germline V gene data show CDR1 as DFQATT and CDR2 as SNEGSKA (reference sequence). The chain's CDR3 is CSVAEAVPNLYNEQFF. Written as DNA, the CDR3 is TGCAGTGTGGCTGAAGCGGTCCCGAACCTTTACAATGAGCAGTTCTTC.

V gene TRBV5-1 combines with J gene TRBJ1-2, with D maybe TRBD1 (6 bases). V shed 3 bases and J shed 4 bases, with 19 bases lying between them. Germline CDR1 SGHRS, CDR2 YFSETQ. This CDR3 region has 16 residues. The CDR3 coding sequence is TGCGCCAGCAGCTGGGGAAACAGGGATCGTGTCTATGGCTACACCTTC. Its protein product is CASSWGNRDRVYGYTF.

The DNA for the CDR3 is TGTGCCAGCAGCTTGTGGGGACAGGAAAACAAAAACATTCAGTACTTC. Amino acids: CASSLWGQENKNIQYF. V usage is TRBV5-6 and J usage is TRBJ2-4; 8 nucleotides agree with TRBD1. Germline V lookup: CDR1 SGHDT, CDR2 YYEEEE. Trimming took 1 base from V and 3 from J; bases not matched to a gene: 6. The CDR3 sequence is 16 residues long. Full variable domain (outside the CDR3, taken from reference TRBV5-6 and TRBJ2-4): DAGVTQSPTHLIKTRGQQVTLRCSPKSGHDTVSWYQQALGQGPQFIFQYYEEEERQRGNFPDRFSGHQFPNYSSELNVNALLLGDSALYLCASSLWGQENKNIQYFGAGTRLSVL.

This clonotype was counted only a few times. The V call is TRBV5-4, the J call TRBJ1-4; TRBD1 is a possible D gene (5 bases). The CDR3 length is 15 residues. The germline V gene has CDR1 SGHNT and CDR2 YYREEE (reference sequence). V was cut by 4 bases and J by 6 bases, with 16 bases left in between. The CDR3 is CASSGGPPLYEKLFF. DNA for the CDR3: TGTGCCAGCAGCGGGGGACCTCCCCTTTATGAAAAACTGTTTTTT.

There are a few counts of this clonotype. The chain combines TRBV7-6 with TRBJ2-7; D gene unclear. Germline lookup yields CDR1 SGHVS and CDR2 FNYEAQ. The V and J ends lost 1 base and 7 bases respectively, with 11 bases between them. CDR3 length: 13 amino acids. CDR3 DNA sequence: TGTGCCAGCAGCTTAGGGGTGACCTCAGAGCAGTACTTC. It encodes CASSLGVTSEQYF.

V and J are TRBV7-3 and TRBJ2-7; no clear D. Germline V gene sequence: CDR1 SGHTA, CDR2 FQGTGA. The V and J ends lost 1 base and 5 bases respectively, with 15 bases between them. The CDR3 spans 15 residues. The CDR3 DNA is TGTGCCAGCAGCTTAAGACCTGGGCCACTCGACGAGCAGTACTTC. Protein: CASSLRPGPLDEQYF.